The next 20 T cell receptor beta chains were all read from a single sample in a study of T cell repertoires in cytomegalovirus infection. No antigen is known for these receptors. TCRdb re-called the reads with MiXCR, one entry per CDR3 protein. This table holds about 500,000 distinct CDR3 sequences, roughly a third found once. The starting material was cultured PBMCs, obtained from culture after CMV antigen stimulation. These receptors all come from a human donor in good health (CMV status not recorded). Some clones in this sample may be carry-over from other donors' samples.

V is TRBV5-4 and J is TRBJ2-2; a weak D match, TRBD2 (6 bases). Germline loops: CDR1 SGHNT, CDR2 YYREEE (reference sequence). This CDR3 comprises 16 residues. V lost 0 bases and J 5 bases, leaving 14 bases between the germline ends. The CDR3 bases are TGTGCCAGCAGCTTGGGGGAGACTAGTCCGACCGGGGAGCTGTTTTTT. It yields the protein CASSLGETSPTGELFF.

At least ten counts were recorded for this clonotype. This sequence joins TRBV7-2 and TRBJ2-1; 7 bases map to TRBD1. Germline CDR1 and CDR2: SGHTA and FQGNSA. V lost 5 bases, J lost 0 bases, and 4 bases stayed unmatched. There are 15 residues in the CDR3. The CDR3 DNA reads as TGTGCCAGCAGCCAGGACAGGAGCTCCTACAATGAGCAGTTCTTC. Residues: CASSQDRSSYNEQFF.

This clonotype was detected many times. This sequence joins TRBV7-2 and TRBJ1-2, with a tentative D call TRBD1 (5 bases). Trimming stripped 1 base from V and 8 bases from J, with 11 bases between. From germline, CDR1 is SGHTA and CDR2 FQGNSA. The length of the CDR3 is 13 residues. CDR3 residues: CASSLVRGRGYTF. The DNA for the CDR3 is TGTGCCAGCAGCTTAGTACGGGGGAGGGGCTACACCTTC.

This chain links TRBV11-2 with TRBJ1-1, with TRBD1 matching over 11 bases. The CDR3 is 16 amino acids. Unmatched junction bases numbered 8, after V lost 5 bases and J lost 3 bases. Germline V gene data show CDR1 as SGHAT and CDR2 as FQNNGV. The CDR3 here is CASSAWTGGWDTEAFF. In nucleotides, the CDR3 is TGTGCCAGCAGCGCGTGGACAGGGGGCTGGGACACTGAAGCTTTCTTT.

The chain employs TRBV10-3 and TRBJ2-5; TRBD2 matches 8 bases. Germline V lookup: CDR1 ENHRY, CDR2 SYGVKD. This CDR3 spans 11 amino acids. V dropped 10 bases and J dropped 5; count of bases not matched to a gene: 3. CDR3 sequence: CATGLAETQYF. For the CDR3, the DNA is TGTGCCACTGGACTAGCTGAGACCCAGTACTTC.

The V gene is TRBV19, the J gene TRBJ2-2; 9 nucleotides match TRBD2. J was trimmed by 5 bases and V by 10 bases; bases with no gene match: 11. The CDR3 has 15 amino acids. CDR1 and CDR2 from the germline V gene are LNHDA and SQIVND (reference sequence). The chain's CDR3 is CATCGAGGGTGELFF. The CDR3, as DNA: TGTGCCACCTGTGGAGCGGGAGGAGGAACCGGGGAGCTGTTTTTT.

This clonotype was found many times. V usage is TRBV28 and J usage is TRBJ2-4; tentatively, D is TRBD2 (5 bases). Germline V CDR1 and CDR2: MDHEN, SYDVKM. V shed 7 bases and J shed 0 bases, with 13 bases lying between them. The CDR3 is 15 amino acids. The CDR3 DNA sequence: TGTGCCAGCACCCCGGGGAAGCTAGCCAAAAACATTCAGTACTTC. Its protein product is CASTPGKLAKNIQYF.

CDR3 residues: CSASPAGSYNEQFF. DNA for the CDR3: TGCAGTGCTAGCCCGGCAGGGAGCTACAATGAGCAGTTCTTC. The chain links TRBV20-1 to TRBJ2-1; tentatively, D is TRBD1 or TRBD2 (5 bases each). The CDR3 spans 14 residues. The V gene's germline CDR1 is DFQATT and CDR2 SNEGSKA (reference sequence). With 3 bases removed from V and 3 bases from J, the gap between germline ends came to 12 bases.

The chain links TRBV6-2 or TRBV6-3 to TRBJ2-1; no reliable D call. This CDR3 spans 13 amino acids. The germline gives CDR1 MNHEY, CDR2 SVGEGT. With 2 bases removed from V and 6 bases from J, the gap between germline ends came to 8 bases. The CDR3 bases are TGTGCCAGCAGTTACCGGTGGGGCAATGAGCAGTTCTTC. This translates into CASSYRWGNEQFF.

This clonotype turned up a few times. The chain recombines TRBV19 with TRBJ1-5; D unresolved. Trimming removed 5 bases from V and 5 bases from J, with 13 bases in between. This CDR3 region has 14 residues. Germline-derived CDR1 and CDR2 are LNHDA and SQIVND (reference sequence). CDR3 residues: CASSPTLGYQPQHF. The CDR3 region has the DNA TGTGCCAGTAGTCCTACCCTTGGCTATCAGCCCCAGCATTTT.

This chain joins TRBV12-3 or TRBV12-4 and TRBJ1-5; a weak D match, TRBD1 (5 bases). This CDR3 has 14 residues. Trimming stripped 4 bases from V and 7 bases from J, with 14 bases between. This chain's CDR3 is CASSYTQGNQPQHF. CDR3 bases: TGTGCCAGCAGTTATACCCAGGGTAACCAGCCCCAGCATTTT.

V gene TRBV2 combines with J gene TRBJ1-5, with TRBD1 matching 7 bases. From germline, CDR1 is SNHLY and CDR2 FYNNEI. The J segment lost 3 bases and the V segment lost 5 bases, leaving 7 bases of the junction unmatched. CDR3 size: 15 residues. CDR3 sequence (DNA): TGTGCCAGCAGTTCCATGGGACAGCTCAATCAGCCCCAGCATTTT. This encodes CASSSMGQLNQPQHF.

This clonotype was detected ten times or more. The V call is TRBV4-1, the J call TRBJ1-6; 8 nucleotides line up with TRBD1. J was trimmed by 9 bases and V by 1 base; bases with no gene match: 11. The CDR3 sequence is 17 residues long. The germline V gene has CDR1 MGHRA and CDR2 YSYEKL. The CDR3 nucleotides are TGCGCCAGCAGCCAAGGTGGTGGCAGGGGGCTACGTTCACCCCTCCACTTT. Translated, it gives CASSQGGGRGLRSPLHF.

The chain links TRBV28 to TRBJ2-3; D tentatively reads TRBD1 or TRBD2 (6 bases each). Trimming cost V 3 bases and J 1 base, with 17 bases left between them. The CDR3 is made up of 17 amino acids. Germline CDR1 and CDR2: MDHEN and SYDVKM. CDR3 DNA: TGTGCCAGCAGTTTTGGGGGGCCGTCCCCAGGCACAGATACGCAGTATTTT. Translated: CASSFGGPSPGTDTQYF.

This chain joins TRBV7-6 and TRBJ1-1, with 10 bases aligning to TRBD1. With V trimmed by 2 bases and J by 5 bases, 8 bases remained unmatched. The germline CDR1 and CDR2 sequences are SGHVS and FNYEAQ. The CDR3 contains 16 residues. The CDR3 nucleotides are TGTGCCAGCAGCTTATCCAGGACAGGGGGAAGGACTGAAGCTTTCTTT. Residues: CASSLSRTGGRTEAFF.

This clonotype was observed at least ten times. The V gene is TRBV7-6, the J gene TRBJ2-5; D may be TRBD2 (6 bases). From germline, CDR1 is SGHVS and CDR2 FNYEAQ. V lost 7 bases and J lost 4, with 19 bases in between. This CDR3 region has 15 residues. The CDR3 region is CASTLGVGGPETQYF. CDR3 nucleotide sequence: TGTGCCAGCACCCTTGGTGTCGGGGGTCCAGAGACCCAGTACTTC.

The chain carries TRBV19 and TRBJ2-1; possibly TRBD2 for D (6 bases). This CDR3 has 13 residues. Germline V gene data show CDR1 as LNHDA and CDR2 as SQIVND (reference sequence). The V end lost 7 bases, the J end lost 8 bases, and 15 bases lay between the germline ends. CDR3 amino acids: CASNPQTSYEQFF. The CDR3 DNA reads TGTGCCAGTAATCCCCAAACTAGCTATGAGCAGTTCTTC.

V and J are TRBV28 and TRBJ2-1; 11 bases are a match to TRBD2. This CDR3 is built from 15 residues. V dropped 6 bases and J dropped 6; count of bases not matched to a gene: 7. The germline gives CDR1 MDHEN, CDR2 SYDVKM. Written as DNA, the CDR3 is TGTGCCAGCAGCCCCGGGACTAGCGGTCCCAATGAGCAGTTCTTC. This sequence encodes CASSPGTSGPNEQFF.

The table lists this clonotype with a few counts. This chain joins TRBV7-6 and TRBJ2-5, with TRBD1 identical over 8 bases. V trimming: 4 bases; J trimming: 2 bases; junction bases outside the gene matches: 3. Looked up from germline, CDR1 is SGHVS and CDR2 is FNYEAQ. CDR3 length: 14 amino acids. The CDR3 loop is CASSSTGAQETQYF. The DNA for the CDR3 is TGTGCCAGCAGCTCGACAGGGGCTCAAGAGACCCAGTACTTC.

This clonotype was seen many times. This chain connects TRBV7-8 to TRBJ2-1, with D hard to call. The CDR3 consists of 15 residues. Deletions cut 1 base from V and 3 bases from J, with 10 bases between. From germline, CDR1 is SGHVS and CDR2 FQNEAQ. The CDR3 protein is CASSLEGFFYNEQFF. The CDR3 coding sequence is TGTGCCAGCAGCTTAGAAGGTTTCTTCTACAATGAGCAGTTCTTC.